This T cell receptor (beta chain) emerged from a study of naive and memory T cell subsets. Regarding the study as a whole: TCR transcript changes with activation or differentiation may affect this RNA method. Delayed type IV hypersensitivity infiltration was taken to explain higher tuberculin-site TCR counts.

The SP2 primer and nested alpha and beta constant region primers amplified ligated cDNA in four rounds. TCRdb processed the UMI-ligation and nested PCR reads anew with MiXCR; each CDR3 protein has one entry. The table records over 11,000 distinct CDR3 sequences, more than 4.5% of them present only once. The CDR3 loop spans 14 amino acids. Trimming cost V 3 bases and J 6 bases; bases outside gene matches: 5. Germline-derived CDR1 and CDR2 are DFQATT and SNEGSKA (reference sequence). Treatment in this sample: skin biopsy from PPD injection site in Mantoux-positive individual. TCR cDNA received a 3' ligated oligonucleotide that carried a UMI. The table lists this clonotype with many counts. Its cognate antigen is unknown.

Material: skin, obtained from a tuberculin skin test site. This rearrangement joins TRBV20-1 to TRBJ2-2; TRBD1 aligns across 9 bases. This receptor was identified in an adult in good health. CDR3 coding DNA: TGCAGTGCTAGTCACAGGGGGCACCCCGGGGAGCTGTTTTTT. It encodes CSASHRGHPGELFF.